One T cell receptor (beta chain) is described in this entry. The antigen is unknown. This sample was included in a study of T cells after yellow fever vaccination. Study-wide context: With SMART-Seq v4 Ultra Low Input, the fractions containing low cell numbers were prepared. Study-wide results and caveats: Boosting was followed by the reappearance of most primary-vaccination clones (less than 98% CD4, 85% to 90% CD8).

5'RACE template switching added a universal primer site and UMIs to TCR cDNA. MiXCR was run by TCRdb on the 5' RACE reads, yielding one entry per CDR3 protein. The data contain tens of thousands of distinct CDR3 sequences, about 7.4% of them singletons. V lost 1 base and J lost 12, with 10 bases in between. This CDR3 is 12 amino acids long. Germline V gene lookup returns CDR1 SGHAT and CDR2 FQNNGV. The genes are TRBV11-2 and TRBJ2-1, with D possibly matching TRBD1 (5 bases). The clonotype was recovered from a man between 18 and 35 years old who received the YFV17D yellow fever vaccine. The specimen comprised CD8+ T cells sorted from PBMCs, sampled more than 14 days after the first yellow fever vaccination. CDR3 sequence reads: CASSLATDAQFF. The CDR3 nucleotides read TGTGCCAGCAGCTTAGCGACAGATGCGCAGTTCTTC.